This T cell receptor (beta chain) was retrieved from a study of cytomegalovirus exposure and HLA in healthy donors. Trimming took 1 base from V and 0 from J; bases not matched to a gene: 4. Germline V gene data show CDR1 as SGHVS and CDR2 as FNYEAQ. CDR3 length equals 16 residues. About this clone: Its antigen is not identified.

PCR primers comprised 60 Vbeta and 13 Jbeta primers. Using immunoSEQ multiplex PCR, the repertoire was profiled, and TCRdb retains in-frame clones only, with some absent. This table holds around 230,000 clones, roughly 84% found once. Study conclusions and caveats: Among TCR beta chains of equal frequency, HLA-associated ones were more clonally expanded in a later analysis. TCR beta V segments were, for the most part, productive about 87% or about 30% of the time in an earlier analysis.

This TCR derives from a girl aged 2 to 9 in good health and CMV-seronegative. Source material: PBMCs. The V gene is TRBV7-6, the J gene TRBJ2-7; 9 bases line up with TRBD2. CDR3 sequence (DNA): TGTGCCAGCAGCTTAGGGAGCGGGGGGACCTCCTACGAGCAGTACTTC. Encoded protein: CASSLGSGGTSYEQYF.